The clone carrying this T cell receptor (beta chain) was seen a few times. Germline loops: CDR1 SGHTA, CDR2 FQGTGA. This CDR3 region has 16 residues. V lost 4 bases, J lost 4 bases, and 5 bases stayed unmatched. The record originates from a study of cytomegalovirus exposure and HLA in healthy donors. Only in-frame clones appear in the TCRdb table, and some are missing; sequencing was by immunoSEQ multiplex PCR. The table records tens of thousands of clones, about nine tenths of them present only once. Sequenced sample: PBMCs. The J gene is TRBJ2-2, the V gene TRBV7-3; 11 bases map to TRBD2. The TCR comes from a woman aged 18-35 years in good health and CMV-seropositive. The CDR3 nucleotides read TGTGCCAGCAGCTCGTTAGCGGGGGGGAGCACCGGGGAGCTGTTTTTT. Translated, it gives CASSSLAGGSTGELFF. The whole variable domain, filled in from reference TRBV7-3 and TRBJ2-2, reads GAGVSQTPSNKVTEKGKYVELRCDPISGHTALYWYRQSLGQGPEFLIYFQGTGAADDSGLPNDRFFAVRPEGSVSTLKIQRTERGDSAVYLCASSSLAGGSTGELFFGEGSRLTVL.